This T cell receptor beta chain is drawn from a study of blood T cell repertoires in COVID-19. Source study methods: The authors estimated nucleated cell counts from reference gene primer amplification. Method: immunoSEQ multiplex PCR; TCRdb's copy keeps in-frame clones and lacks some. The DNA was the basis for D and trimming; V, J and clone size are from that table. This sample has 540,000 or so clones, with approximately 91% found just once. CDR3 length: 15 amino acids. From germline, CDR1 is SGHDT and CDR2 YYEEEE. J gave up 2 bases and V 4 bases, and 7 bases lay outside the gene matches. The chain recombines TRBV5-6 with TRBJ2-7; 9 nucleotides line up with TRBD1. The sequencing input was peripheral blood. The origin of this receptor is a woman aged 50 to 60 with COVID-19, enrolled during active disease. This chain's CDR3 is CASSLTGTGTYEQYF. CDR3 nucleotides: TGTGCCAGCAGCCTCACCGGGACAGGGACCTACGAGCAGTACTTC. Full variable domain (rest looked up from reference TRBV5-6 and TRBJ2-7): DAGVTQSPTHLIKTRGQQVTLRCSPKSGHDTVSWYQQALGQGPQFIFQYYEEEERQRGNFPDRFSGHQFPNYSSELNVNALLLGDSALYLCASSLTGTGTYEQYFGPGTRLTVT.